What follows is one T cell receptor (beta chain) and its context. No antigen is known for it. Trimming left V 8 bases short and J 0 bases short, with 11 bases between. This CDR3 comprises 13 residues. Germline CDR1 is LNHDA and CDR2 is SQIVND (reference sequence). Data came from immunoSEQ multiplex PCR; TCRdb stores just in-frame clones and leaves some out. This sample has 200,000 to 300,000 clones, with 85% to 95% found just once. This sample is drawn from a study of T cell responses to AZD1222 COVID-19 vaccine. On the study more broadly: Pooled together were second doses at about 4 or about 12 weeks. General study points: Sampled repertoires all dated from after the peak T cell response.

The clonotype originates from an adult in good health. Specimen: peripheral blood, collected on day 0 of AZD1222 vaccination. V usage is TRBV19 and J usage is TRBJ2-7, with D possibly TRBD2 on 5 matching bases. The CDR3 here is CASRGPSSYEQYF. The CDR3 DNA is TGTGCCAGTCGCGGGCCAAGCTCCTACGAGCAGTACTTC.